This T cell receptor (beta chain) was recovered during a study of T cell responses to AZD1222 COVID-19 vaccine (dated by TCRdb to 2020 to 2022). At the level of the whole study: AZD1222 recipients given second doses at about 4 weeks or at about 12 weeks were pooled, since spike-specific TCR depth and breadth were not found to differ between the two schedules. A total of about 250 trial participants underwent TCR sequencing, of whom some 200 had received two doses of AZD1222 and around 26 had received two doses of the MenACWY control vaccine. Trial participants were enrolled into age subgroups of 18-55, 56-69 and 70-plus years, which contained approximately 150, 30 and 60 TCR-sequenced participants, respectively. On the study overall, not on this receptor specifically: The 56-69-year group was small, and its depth increase did not reach significance, likely because of low power. No day 14 peak-response samples were available, so repertoires were characterized only after the peak T cell response. After two AZD1222 doses, spike-specific TCR breadth and depth were significantly higher than at day 0 and than in MenACWY recipients. Participants were mostly white British, with more females than males. The authors suggested clonal diversity may have been underestimated. Conclusions about previously exposed vaccinees are limited, since just a handful of AZD1222 recipients were seropositive for SARS-CoV-2 at baseline. Nearly half of unique spike-specific TCRs reportedly recognized epitopes outside regions mutated in the B.1.351 and B.1.1.7 variants. CD4 TCRs associated with the vaccine covered the entire spike protein, and the dominant responses were in regions 160-218 and 743-854.

The CDR3 regions of human TCRbeta chains were subjected to immunosequencing. Per the original workflow: TCRs in the repertoires were compared against a reference library of SARS-CoV-2-specific TCRs that had been generated with the MIRA antigen-specificity platform. Breadth meant the fraction of unique TCRs that were SARS-CoV-2-associated, whereas depth meant the fraction of total T cells that were SARS-CoV-2-associated. Using the MIRA data, every spike-specific TCR was mapped to the spike region that the TCR reacted to and assigned to either a CD4 or a CD8 class. Log10-transformed breadth and depth values were compared by one-way ANOVA with Sidak's multiple comparisons tests. The clones in this table, taken by TCRdb from immuneACCESS, are in-frame only. Not every clone is retained; where verified, under half of the shortfall comes from an unresolved V gene, and the cause of the rest is unknown. V, J and clone size were drawn from that table, and D and trimming were deduced from the DNA. The sample table holds under 150,000 clones, of which 85% to 95% were seen once. The leading ten clones occupy approximately 5% of the sample.

This clone was observed once. No antigen is known for it. The input lacks base qualities; no much larger clone sits a single base away. This specimen's time point label, per the study, means: baseline before first vaccination. Vaccinee samples were obtained from the UK trials COV001 and COV002, which included a single-blind randomized controlled phase 2/3 trial of AZD1222 (ChAdOx1 nCoV-19) in healthy adults. For TCRbeta chain sequencing, PBMC samples were collected from trial participants at day 0 and at day 28 after the second dose. From cysteine to phenylalanine, the CDR3 is 15 amino acids long. Of the read, only the CDR3 DNA is kept; its 45 bases are in frame from base 1. The V end gives up 5 bases and the J end 0 bases, leaving 4 bases in the junction not matched to a gene. CDR1 is given as MNHNY and CDR2 as SVGAGI, both from the germline V gene (reference sequence).

The source of this sequence is an adult in good health. The sample in question was peripheral blood, obtained on day 0 of AZD1222 vaccination. The chain is encoded by TRBV6-6 joined to TRBJ2-3; TRBD1 aligns with 8 central bases. CDR3 loop: CASSPRTGSTDTQYF. The DNA reads TGTGCCAGCAGTCCCCGGACAGGGAGCACAGATACGCAGTATTTT.